What follows is one TCR beta chain and its context. V gave up 5 bases and J gave up 1 base, with 15 bases separating them. The germline CDR1 and CDR2 sequences are LNHDA and SQIVND (reference sequence). The CDR3 loop spans 15 amino acids. This specimen belongs to a study of blood T cell repertoires in COVID-19. Clones were sequenced by immunoSEQ multiplex PCR, and TCRdb holds only the in-frame ones, with some missing. The table includes fewer than 150,000 clones, around nine tenths detected once. The sequence derives from a woman aged 40 to 50 with acute or convalescent COVID-19. The source material was peripheral blood. The chain is built from TRBV19 and TRBJ2-7; D possibly corresponds to TRBD2 (7 bases). For the CDR3, the DNA is TGTGCCAGTAGTCCCTCGGCGGGGGCATCCTACGAGCAGTACTTC. Protein product: CASSPSAGASYEQYF.